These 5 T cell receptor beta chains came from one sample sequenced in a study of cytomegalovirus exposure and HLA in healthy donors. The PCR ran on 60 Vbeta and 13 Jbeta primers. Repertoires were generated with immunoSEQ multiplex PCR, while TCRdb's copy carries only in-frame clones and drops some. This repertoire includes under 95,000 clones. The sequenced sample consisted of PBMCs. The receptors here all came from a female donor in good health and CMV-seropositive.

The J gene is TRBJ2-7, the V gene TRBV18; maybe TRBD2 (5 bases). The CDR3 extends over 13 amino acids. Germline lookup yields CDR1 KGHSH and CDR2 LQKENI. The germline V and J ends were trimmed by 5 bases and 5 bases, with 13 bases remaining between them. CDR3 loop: CASSVAKLHEQYF. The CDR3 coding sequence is TGTGCCAGCTCAGTAGCGAAACTCCACGAGCAGTACTTC.

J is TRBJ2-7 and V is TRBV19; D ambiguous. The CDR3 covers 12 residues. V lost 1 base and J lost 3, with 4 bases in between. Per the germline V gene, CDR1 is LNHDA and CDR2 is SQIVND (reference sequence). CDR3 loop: CASSIAGYEQYF. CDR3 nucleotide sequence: TGTGCCAGTAGTATAGCAGGCTACGAGCAGTACTTC. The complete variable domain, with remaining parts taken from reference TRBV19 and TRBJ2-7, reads DGGITQSPKYLFRKEGQNVTLSCEQNLNHDAMYWYRQDPGQGLRLIYYSQIVNDFQKGDIAEGYSVSREKKESFPLTVTSAQKNPTAFYLCASSIAGYEQYFGPGTRLTVT.

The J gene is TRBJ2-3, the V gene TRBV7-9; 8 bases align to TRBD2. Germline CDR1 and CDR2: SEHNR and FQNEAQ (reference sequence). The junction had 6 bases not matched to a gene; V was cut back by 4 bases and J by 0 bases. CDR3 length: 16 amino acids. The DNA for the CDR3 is TGTGCCAGCAGCTCACAGACTAGCGCGAGCACAGATACGCAGTATTTT. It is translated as CASSSQTSASTDTQYF.

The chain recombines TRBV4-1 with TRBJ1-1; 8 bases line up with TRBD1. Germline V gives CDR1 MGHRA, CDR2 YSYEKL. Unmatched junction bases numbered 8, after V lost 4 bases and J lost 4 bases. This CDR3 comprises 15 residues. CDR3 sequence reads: CASSLNIGQGTEAFF. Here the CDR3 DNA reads TGCGCCAGCAGCCTCAATATCGGACAGGGCACTGAAGCTTTCTTT.

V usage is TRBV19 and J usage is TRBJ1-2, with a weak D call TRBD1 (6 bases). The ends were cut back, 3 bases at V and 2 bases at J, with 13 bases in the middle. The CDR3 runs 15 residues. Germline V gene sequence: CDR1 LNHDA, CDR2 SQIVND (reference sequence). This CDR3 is CASSIGTYANYGYTF. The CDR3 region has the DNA TGTGCCAGTAGTATCGGGACATACGCCAACTATGGCTACACCTTC.